The 32 T cell receptor beta chains in this list originate from one sample, sequenced in a study of blood T cell repertoires in COVID-19. Only in-frame clones appear in the TCRdb table, and some are missing; sequencing was by immunoSEQ multiplex PCR. The sample contains roughly 700,000 clones, 85% to 90% of which appear only once. Sequenced material: peripheral blood. The source is a woman aged 18-29 years with acute or convalescent COVID-19.

The J gene is TRBJ1-3, the V gene TRBV9; D is ambiguous. Germline CDR1 and CDR2: SGDLS and YYNGEE. The CDR3 is 13 amino acids. The V end was cut by 1 base, the J end by 2 bases, with 4 bases between. DNA of the CDR3: TGTGCCAGCAGCGTACTTACTGGAAACACCATATATTTT. As protein: CASSVLTGNTIYF.

V usage is TRBV19 and J usage is TRBJ2-7; 7 nucleotides match TRBD2. V lost 2 bases and J lost 6; bases outside the gene matches: 7. The CDR3 consists of 14 residues. Germline assignment: CDR1 LNHDA and CDR2 SQIVND (reference sequence). The CDR3 bases are TGTGCCAGTAGTATAAGCGGGGACCAGGTCGAGCAGTACTTC. It encodes CASSISGDQVEQYF.

The chain combines TRBV4-3 with TRBJ2-6, with 8 bases matching TRBD1. Per the germline V gene, CDR1 is LGHNA and CDR2 is YSLEER. The CDR3 has 18 amino acids. The ends lost 0 bases at V and 2 bases at J; junction bases unmatched: 6. Here the CDR3 reads CASSQEGTGNPGANVLTF. The CDR3 DNA is TGCGCCAGCAGCCAAGAAGGGACAGGAAACCCTGGGGCCAACGTCCTGACTTTC.

J is TRBJ2-7 and V is TRBV4-3; TRBD1 aligns across 9 bases. V was pared by 2 bases and J by 1 base, with 3 bases of the junction left unmatched. Germline V gene lookup returns CDR1 LGHNA and CDR2 YSLEER. The length of the CDR3 is 15 residues. The CDR3 bases are TGCGCCAGCAGCCAACGGACAGGGGCATCCTACGAGCAGTACTTC. Protein product: CASSQRTGASYEQYF.

This chain connects TRBV5-1 to TRBJ1-1, with unresolved D. V lost 4 bases and J lost 1, with 8 bases in between. Germline loops: CDR1 SGHRS, CDR2 YFSETQ. CDR3 length: 13 amino acids. The CDR3 spells CASSPQWNTEAFF. For the CDR3, the DNA is TGCGCCAGCAGCCCTCAGTGGAACACTGAAGCTTTCTTT. Supplemented by reference TRBV5-1 and TRBJ1-1, the full variable domain reads KAGVTQTPRYLIKTRGQQVTLSCSPISGHRSVSWYQQTPGQGLQFLFEYFSETQRNKGNFPGRFSGRQFSNSRSEMNVSTLELGDSALYLCASSPQWNTEAFFGQGTRLTVV.

V is TRBV4-3 and J is TRBJ2-3; TRBD1 matches at 9 bases. The germline CDR1 and CDR2 sequences are LGHNA and YSLEER. The length of the CDR3 is 18 residues. Unmatched junction bases numbered 15, after V lost 4 bases and J lost 4 bases. The CDR3 here is CASSRWGRDREKADTQYF. The CDR3 DNA reads as TGCGCCAGCAGCCGGTGGGGCCGGGACAGGGAGAAAGCAGATACGCAGTATTTT.

The chain uses TRBV6-4 and TRBJ1-1; TRBD1 might be the D (5 bases). V lost 2 bases to trimming and J lost 3 bases, with 10 bases between them. Germline CDR1 reads MRHNA; CDR2 reads SNTAGT. CDR3 length equals 14 residues. The CDR3 DNA sequence: TGTGCCAGCAGTGACACTACAGGAGACACTGAAGCTTTCTTT. Translated: CASSDTTGDTEAFF.

The chain combines TRBV5-4 with TRBJ2-1; D perhaps matches TRBD1 (5 bases). Germline loops: CDR1 SGHNT, CDR2 YYREEE (reference sequence). The V end lost 2 bases, the J end lost 8 bases, and 11 bases lay between the germline ends. The CDR3 length is 13 residues. The CDR3: CASSFQGGDEQFF. Written as DNA, the CDR3 is TGTGCCAGCAGCTTTCAGGGTGGCGATGAGCAGTTCTTC.

The rearrangement links TRBV5-1 to TRBJ1-6; D possibly corresponds to TRBD1 (5 bases). Trimming pared 3 bases from V and 7 bases from J, leaving 14 bases between. Germline lookup yields CDR1 SGHRS and CDR2 YFSETQ. The CDR3 sequence is 15 residues long. The CDR3 DNA sequence: TGCGCCAGCAGCTCTACTCGGGGGTACAATTCACCCCTCCACTTT. Encoded protein: CASSSTRGYNSPLHF.

This clone was seen a handful of times. V and J are TRBV5-5 and TRBJ1-1, with a possible D match to TRBD1 (5 bases). The V end was cut by 3 bases, the J end by 11 bases, with 29 bases between. Germline CDR1 and CDR2: SGHKS and YYEKEE (reference sequence). The CDR3 runs to 17 residues. CDR3 nucleotides: TGTGCCAGCAGCTCCGTCACCGGGACTCAAACTCGAAGTGGGGCTTTCTTT. Encoded protein: CASSSVTGTQTRSGAFF. The full variable domain, rest sourced from reference TRBV5-5 and TRBJ1-1, is DAGVTQSPTHLIKTRGQQVTLRCSPISGHKSVSWYQQVLGQGPQFIFQYYEKEERGRGNFPDRFSARQFPNYSSELNVNALLLGDSALYLCASSSVTGTQTRSGAFFGQGTRLTVV.

CDR3 sequence reads: CASSPSFGTGGSYEQFF. The CDR3 bases are TGTGCCAGCAGCCCCTCTTTTGGGACAGGAGGGAGTTATGAGCAGTTCTTC. The chain uses TRBV6-4 and TRBJ2-1; 8 bases align to TRBD1. This CDR3 is 17 amino acids long. Germline CDR1 is MRHNA and CDR2 is SNTAGT. J was trimmed by 8 bases and V by 6 bases; bases with no gene match: 18.

This chain connects TRBV7-9 to TRBJ1-1; D gene unclear. The CDR3 has 14 residues. Germline values: CDR1 SEHNR, CDR2 FQNEAQ (reference sequence). Trimming took off 5 bases at V and 0 bases at J, with 10 bases between the two ends. The CDR3: CASSRELMNTEAFF. CDR3 DNA: TGTGCCAGCAGCCGGGAACTGATGAACACTGAAGCTTTCTTT. Full variable domain (missing parts from reference TRBV7-9 and TRBJ1-1): DTGVSQNPRHKITKRGQNVTFRCDPISEHNRLYWYRQTLGQGPEFLTYFQNEAQLEKSRLLSDRFSAERPKGSFSTLEIQRTEQGDSAMYLCASSRELMNTEAFFGQGTRLTVV.

The chain combines TRBV6-5 with TRBJ2-2; no firm D call. Trimming cost V 7 bases and J 4 bases, with 13 bases left between them. The CDR3 is 14 residues long. The germline gives CDR1 MNHEY, CDR2 SVGAGI. The CDR3 reads CASNIRVVTGELFF. CDR3 nucleotides: TGTGCCAGCAATATCCGGGTGGTCACCGGGGAGCTGTTTTTT.

The CDR3 DNA follows: TGTGCCAGCAGCTTAGATGTGGGGACAGCCCACCTTGATGGCTACACCTTC. Protein product: CASSLDVGTAHLDGYTF. The rearrangement links TRBV7-2 to TRBJ1-2, with 7 bases that match TRBD1. V shed 1 base and J 6 bases; nucleotides not matched to a gene: 14. Germline V CDR1 and CDR2: SGHTA, FQGNSA. The CDR3 runs to 17 residues.

The chain uses TRBV6-2 or TRBV6-3 and TRBJ2-7; 12 bases align to TRBD2. CDR3 size: 17 residues. The ends lost 4 bases at V and 0 bases at J; junction bases unmatched: 7. Germline V gene lookup returns CDR1 MNHEY and CDR2 SVGEGT. As DNA, the CDR3 is TGTGCCAGCAGTTCTCTAGCGGGGGGGCCCCTCTCCTACGAGCAGTACTTC. This translates into CASSSLAGGPLSYEQYF.

The rearrangement links TRBV6-1 to TRBJ1-2; 11 positions agree with TRBD1. The V segment lost 4 bases and the J segment 4 bases; nucleotides outside the gene matches: 8. CDR1 and CDR2 from the germline V gene are MNHNS and SASEGT. This CDR3 spans 16 amino acids. CDR3 sequence (DNA): TGTGCCAGCAGTGGCCCAGGACAGGGGGCCAGCTATGGCTACACCTTC. Translating gives CASSGPGQGASYGYTF.

V usage is TRBV5-6 and J usage is TRBJ1-2; 8 nucleotides line up with TRBD1. Losses at the gene ends were 6 bases for V and 7 bases for J; bases not matched to a gene: 11. The CDR3 spans 14 residues. Germline V lookup: CDR1 SGHDT, CDR2 YYEEEE. The CDR3: CASTEGQGIGGYTF. The DNA for the CDR3 is TGTGCCAGCACGGAAGGACAGGGCATAGGTGGCTACACCTTC.

The rearrangement joins TRBV5-6 to TRBJ2-7, with D perhaps TRBD1 (5 bases). This CDR3 region has 18 residues. Deletions cut 0 bases from V and 3 bases from J, with 22 bases between. Germline V gene sequence: CDR1 SGHDT, CDR2 YYEEEE. CDR3 loop: CASSLAGSYIRMYYEQYF. The CDR3 DNA sequence: TGTGCCAGCAGCTTGGCAGGGTCTTATATTCGGATGTACTACGAGCAGTACTTC.

In nucleotides, the CDR3 is TGCGCCAGCAGCCAAATGAGCCGGGACTTTTATGGCTACACCTTC. Residues: CASSQMSRDFYGYTF. The chain uses TRBV4-3 and TRBJ1-2; tentative D call: TRBD1 (5 bases). Germline V CDR1 and CDR2: LGHNA, YSLEER. V was trimmed by 2 bases and J by 5 bases, leaving 15 bases between them. The CDR3 sequence is 15 residues long.

The chain recombines TRBV24-1 with TRBJ1-1; possible D gene TRBD1, 6 bases. V gave up 7 bases and J gave up 7 bases, with 9 bases separating them. The CDR3 is made up of 11 amino acids. In germline, CDR1 is KGHDR, CDR2 SFDVKD. The CDR3 here is CATRQGVEAFF. The CDR3 region has the DNA TGTGCCACCAGACAGGGAGTTGAAGCTTTCTTT.

The genes are TRBV7-2 and TRBJ1-2, with TRBD1 matching 7 bases. The CDR3 length is 15 residues. Germline V gene lookup returns CDR1 SGHTA and CDR2 FQGNSA. Trimming removed 5 bases from V and 4 bases from J; junction bases left unmatched: 10. CDR3 region: CASSTRTGAIYGYTF. CDR3 DNA sequence: TGTGCCAGCAGCACTAGGACAGGCGCCATCTATGGCTACACCTTC.

The gene calls are TRBV12-3 or TRBV12-4 and TRBJ2-5, with a possible D match to TRBD1 (6 bases). V dropped 5 bases and J dropped 7 bases, with 11 bases sitting between them. This CDR3 spans 12 amino acids. The CDR3, as DNA: TGTGCCAGCAGTGGGACAAAAGGGACCCAGTACTTC. As protein: CASSGTKGTQYF.

This clone was counted a single time. J is TRBJ1-5 and V is TRBV2; 7 nucleotides align to TRBD1. The germline V gene encodes CDR1 SNHLY and CDR2 FYNNEI. The length of the CDR3 is 14 residues. V trimming: 8 bases; J trimming: 3 bases; junction bases outside the gene matches: 7. The CDR3 loop reads CASGGQFNNQPQHF. DNA of the CDR3: TGTGCCAGCGGGGGACAGTTCAACAATCAGCCCCAGCATTTT.

V and J are TRBV7-8 and TRBJ1-2, with 7 positions matching TRBD1. Trimming removed 5 bases from V and 5 bases from J; junction bases left unmatched: 8. Germline CDR1 reads SGHVS; CDR2 reads FQNEAQ. The CDR3 runs to 14 residues. The CDR3: CASSLQGRAYGYTF. The DNA of the CDR3 is TGTGCCAGCAGCCTACAGGGGCGGGCGTATGGCTACACCTTC.

The chain carries TRBV2 and TRBJ1-2; 10 bases align to TRBD1. The germline gives CDR1 SNHLY, CDR2 FYNNEI. Unmatched junction bases numbered 4, after V lost 3 bases and J lost 6 bases. CDR3 length equals 14 residues. CDR3 bases: TGTGCCAGCAGTGACCTGGACAGGGGGGATGGCTACACCTTC. Translation: CASSDLDRGDGYTF. The full variable domain, in which reference TRBV2 and TRBJ1-2 provide the parts outside the CDR3, is EPEVTQTPSHQVTQMGQEVILRCVPISNHLYFYWYRQILGQKVEFLVSFYNNEISEKSEIFDDQFSVERPDGSNFTLKIRSTKLEDSAMYFCASSDLDRGDGYTFGSGTRLTVV.

V is TRBV12-5 and J is TRBJ2-3, with 8 bases that match TRBD2. The CDR3 runs to 14 residues. CDR1 LGHNT and CDR2 FRNRAP come from the germline V gene. Losses at the gene ends were 2 bases for V and 10 bases for J; bases not matched to a gene: 8. CDR3 nucleotide sequence: TGTGCTAGTGGTTTGAGAGAACCGGGGGGGTCGCAGTATTTT. This encodes CASGLREPGGSQYF.

V usage is TRBV2 and J usage is TRBJ1-2; maybe TRBD1 (5 bases). Trimming cost V 11 bases and J 8 bases, with 21 bases left between them. CDR3 length: 13 residues. From germline, CDR1 is SNHLY and CDR2 FYNNEI. For the CDR3, the DNA is TGTGCCGGCTCAGGGATAAACCGTTGGGGCTACACCTTC. Translated, it gives CAGSGINRWGYTF. The whole variable domain, filled in from reference TRBV2 and TRBJ1-2, reads EPEVTQTPSHQVTQMGQEVILRCVPISNHLYFYWYRQILGQKVEFLVSFYNNEISEKSEIFDDQFSVERPDGSNFTLKIRSTKLEDSAMYFCAGSGINRWGYTFGSGTRLTVV.

The V and J genes are TRBV11-2 and TRBJ1-3; D might be TRBD1 (5 bases). V shed 5 bases and J shed 0 bases, with 11 bases lying between them. This CDR3 is built from 15 residues. Germline CDR1 is SGHAT and CDR2 is FQNNGV. The CDR3 spells CASSPGGFSGNTIYF. Written as DNA, the CDR3 is TGTGCCAGCAGCCCCGGGGGATTCTCTGGAAACACCATATATTTT. The variable domain in full, with the rest retrieved from reference TRBV11-2 and TRBJ1-3, is EAGVAQSPRYKIIEKRQSVAFWCNPISGHATLYWYQQILGQGPKLLIQFQNNGVVDDSQLPKDRFSAERLKGVDSTLKIQPAKLEDSAVYLCASSPGGFSGNTIYFGEGSWLTVV.

The chain couples TRBV4-1 to TRBJ1-1; no firm D call. This CDR3 has 14 amino acids. From germline, CDR1 is MGHRA and CDR2 YSYEKL. Trimming stripped 4 bases from V and 1 base from J, with 10 bases between. The CDR3 DNA follows: TGCGCCAGCAGCCGATTCAGGCAGAACACTGAAGCTTTCTTT. It translates to CASSRFRQNTEAFF.

The chain links TRBV11-2 to TRBJ1-3; D perhaps matches TRBD1 (6 bases). Trimming shortened V by 5 bases and J by 8 bases, and 25 bases separated the two germline ends. Germline V CDR1 and CDR2: SGHAT, FQNNGV. CDR3 length: 17 amino acids. CDR3 loop: CASSLGALGADEDTIYF. The CDR3 DNA follows: TGTGCCAGCAGCCTGGGGGCCCTAGGGGCCGATGAAGACACCATATATTTT.

The chain has TRBV5-1 and TRBJ1-1; 8 nucleotides match TRBD1. V lost 0 bases to trimming and J lost 3 bases; unmatched junction nucleotides: 10. The germline V gene has CDR1 SGHRS and CDR2 YFSETQ. This CDR3 has 17 residues. The CDR3 DNA reads TGCGCCAGCAGCTTGGTGCAGGGGGCAAGGTTGTACACTGAAGCTTTCTTT. Protein: CASSLVQGARLYTEAFF.

Points on this clone: An end of the junction differs from the germline gene, which may be a read error. The chain carries TRBV6-1 and TRBJ1-1; the D gene is possibly TRBD1 (6 bases). The CDR3 covers 13 residues. Germline CDR1 MNHNS, CDR2 SASEGT. This CDR3 reads CASSEDRRTEAFF. For the CDR3, the DNA is TGTGCCAGCAGCGAAGACAGGCGGACTGAAGCTTTCTTT.